One and the same sample provided the 12 T cell receptor beta chains below, sequenced in a study of shared clonotypes between healthy human individuals. Here immunoSEQ multiplex PCR was the method, and the copy in TCRdb shows in-frame clones only, minus some. The table has about 2.3 million clones, 85% to 95% seen once; the top ten hold about 0.39%. Sequenced: naive CD4+ T cells from PBMCs. Subset here: CD45RA+ positively selected. The receptor set was obtained from a man younger than 35 in good health. Some clones in this sample may be carry-over from other donors' samples.

Points on this clone: Other DNA sequences in the same sample also yield this CDR3. The chain has TRBV7-9 and TRBJ2-5, with D possibly being TRBD2 (6 bases). V was shortened by 5 bases and J by 4 bases, with 11 bases between the two germline ends. The CDR3 contains 13 residues. Germline V gives CDR1 SEHNR, CDR2 FQNEAQ (reference sequence). The CDR3 loop is CASSPGTGETQYF. CDR3 DNA: TGTGCCAGCAGCCCCGGGACTGGAGAGACCCAGTACTTC.

V is TRBV7-3 and J is TRBJ2-5; D uncertain. V was trimmed by 2 bases and J by 4 bases, leaving 8 bases between them. This CDR3 spans 13 amino acids. Per the germline V gene, CDR1 is SGHTA and CDR2 is FQGTGA. CDR3 region: CASSLGLGETQYF. The CDR3 DNA reads TGTGCCAGCAGCTTAGGGCTGGGAGAGACCCAGTACTTC. The full variable domain, in which reference TRBV7-3 and TRBJ2-5 provide the parts outside the CDR3, is GAGVSQTPSNKVTEKGKYVELRCDPISGHTALYWYRQSLGQGPEFLIYFQGTGAADDSGLPNDRFFAVRPEGSVSTLKIQRTERGDSAVYLCASSLGLGETQYFGPGTRLLVL.

V usage is TRBV28 and J usage is TRBJ2-1; 13 bases align to TRBD2. The CDR3 extends over 15 amino acids. After removal of 5 bases from V and 5 bases from J, the junction contained 3 bases not matched to a gene. Germline V gene lookup returns CDR1 MDHEN and CDR2 SYDVKM. As DNA, the CDR3 is TGTGCCAGCAGTGAACTAGCGGGAGGGAACAATGAGCAGTTCTTC. Its translation: CASSELAGGNNEQFF.

The chain has TRBV27 and TRBJ2-7, with D possibly being TRBD1 or TRBD2 (6 bases each). Trimming shortened V by 6 bases and J by 0 bases, and 15 bases separated the two germline ends. Germline V gene data show CDR1 as MNHEY and CDR2 as SMNVEV (reference sequence). The CDR3 consists of 15 residues. The CDR3 reads CASSRGGRYSYEQYF. The DNA for the CDR3 is TGTGCCAGCAGCCGAGGGGGGCGCTACTCCTACGAGCAGTACTTC.

The V gene is TRBV29-1, the J gene TRBJ2-7; 7 positions match TRBD1. After removal of 5 bases from V and 4 bases from J, the junction contained 8 bases not matched to a gene. CDR3 length equals 13 residues. CDR1 and CDR2 from the germline V gene are SQVTM and ANQGSEA. The CDR3 loop reads CSVRQGAVYEQYF. In DNA, the CDR3 is TGCAGCGTTCGACAGGGAGCAGTGTACGAGCAGTACTTC.

The chain uses TRBV5-5 and TRBJ2-7; perhaps TRBD1 as D (6 bases). Trimming pared 0 bases from V and 1 base from J, leaving 14 bases between. This CDR3 spans 16 amino acids. The V gene's germline CDR1 is SGHKS and CDR2 YYEKEE (reference sequence). In DNA, the CDR3 is TGTGCCAGCAGCTTGGGGCCGACTGGACAGTCCTACGAGCAGTACTTC. This encodes CASSLGPTGQSYEQYF.

The CDR3 DNA follows: TGTGCCAGCAGTTATGGGGCTAGCGGGAGTGCAGATACGCAGTATTTT. It translates to CASSYGASGSADTQYF. This chain connects TRBV6-5 to TRBJ2-3, with 10 bases identical to TRBD2. Germline trimming cut 3 bases from V and 4 bases from J; bases unmatched to any gene: 7. This CDR3 region has 16 residues. Germline loops: CDR1 MNHEY, CDR2 SVGAGI.

The chain couples TRBV27 to TRBJ2-5; D is uncertain. Germline CDR1 MNHEY, CDR2 SMNVEV (reference sequence). The CDR3 is 15 residues long. V lost 0 bases and J lost 4, with 12 bases in between. In DNA, the CDR3 is TGTGCCAGCAGTTTATCCGGTCGAGAGAGAGAGACCCAGTACTTC. Amino acids: CASSLSGRERETQYF.

V gene TRBV7-2 combines with J gene TRBJ2-3; 7 bases line up with TRBD1. The length of the CDR3 is 15 residues. Germline assignment: CDR1 SGHTA and CDR2 FQGNSA. With V trimmed by 2 bases and J by 2 bases, 4 bases remained unmatched. CDR3 residues: CASSLRRGPTDTQYF. In DNA, the CDR3 is TGTGCCAGCAGCTTAAGAAGGGGGCCCACAGATACGCAGTATTTT.

This clone has only one observation. This rearrangement joins TRBV30 to TRBJ2-7, with 7 bases fitting TRBD1. The CDR3 has 12 amino acids. V was clipped by 4 bases and J by 5 bases; unmatched bases: 5. The germline CDR1 and CDR2 sequences are GTSNPN and SVGIG (reference sequence). As DNA, the CDR3 is TGTGCCTGGAAAAGGGACAGCCACGAGCAGTACTTC. Amino acid sequence: CAWKRDSHEQYF.

The CDR3 coding sequence is TGTGCCAGCAGCTACGGGGGACCCAACACCGGGGAGCTGTTTTTT. This gives the protein CASSYGGPNTGELFF. The V gene is TRBV7-9, the J gene TRBJ2-2, with a weak D call TRBD2 (6 bases). V was clipped by 4 bases and J by 2 bases, with 11 bases between them. The CDR3 sequence is 15 residues long. CDR1 and CDR2 from the germline V gene are SEHNR and FQNEAQ (reference sequence).

The chain employs TRBV7-8 and TRBJ2-7; TRBD1 might be the D (5 bases). Germline CDR1 reads SGHVS; CDR2 reads FQNEAQ. V was pared by 2 bases and J by 4 bases, with 15 bases between. This CDR3 spans 15 amino acids. DNA of the CDR3: TGTGCCAGCAGCTTAACAGGACAAGATCTATACGAGCAGTACTTC. Translating it yields CASSLTGQDLYEQYF.